This TCR beta chain derives from a study of vaccination effects on CD4 cells after COVID-19. Method: immunoSEQ multiplex PCR; TCRdb's copy keeps in-frame clones and lacks some. There are approximately 31,000 clones in the sample; about 70% occur only once, and about 3.8% lies in the top ten. The CDR3 totals 17 residues. CDR1 and CDR2 from the germline V gene are SGHKS and YYEKEE (reference sequence). J gave up 9 bases and V 1 base, and 15 bases lay outside the gene matches. Once cultured for approximately 10 days, the cells underwent separation to obtain CD4+ T cells. As for this clone: Antigen unknown.

The specimen comprised CD4+ T cells from PBMCs cultured without peptide, sampled before COVID-19 vaccination. The sequence derives from a human donor who received a COVID-19 vaccine. The rearrangement uses TRBV5-5 and TRBJ2-1, with 8 nucleotides matching TRBD2. The DNA of the CDR3 is TGTGCCAGCAGCTTGTTCAACTCCGGGGGGGGGCTCAGTGAGCAGTTCTTC. Its protein product is CASSLFNSGGGLSEQFF.